What follows is one T cell receptor beta chain and its context. Its antigen has not been determined. Per-base qualities were not stored, and no clone one base away is much larger. This specimen belongs to a study. These reads were obtained on an Illumina MiSeq. Starting from the raw public reads, TCRdb applied fastp trimming at Q25, assembled clones with MiXCR and retained in-frame beta chains. CDR3 protein duplicates are merged, each entry listing the most common genes and DNA. The sample includes 4,000 to 4,500 distinct CDR3 sequences, with under 12% observed a single time. The ten largest clonotypes hold 13% of the sample. V is clipped by 6 bases and J by 6 bases, and the sequence between their germline boundaries is 5 bases long. The CDR3 has 10 amino acids, counting the end cysteine and phenylalanine. CDR3 DNA is the only sequence kept; it has 30 bases, read in frame from the first base. CDR1 and CDR2, per the germline V gene, are MNHNS and SASEGT.

Material: CD4+ T cells from synovial fluid. The chain links TRBV6-1 with TRBJ1-2; no D gene is confidently identified. The TCR was taken from a human donor with rheumatoid arthritis. Read as DNA, the sequence is TGTGCCAGCAGGGAGAATGGCTACACCTTC. It encodes CASRENGYTF.